This T cell receptor (beta chain) was retrieved from a study of immune cell composition in non-small cell lung cancer. Only in-frame clones appear in the TCRdb table, and some are missing; sequencing was by immunoSEQ multiplex PCR. The sample lists roughly 3,300 clones; around 80% were seen once. This CDR3 has 14 residues. The V gene's germline CDR1 is SEHNR and CDR2 FQNEAQ (reference sequence). Unmatched junction bases numbered 5, after V lost 4 bases and J lost 4 bases. Sequencing was done on a sample of lung tumor tissue. The sequence was obtained from a human donor with non-small cell lung cancer. V usage is TRBV7-9 and J usage is TRBJ1-1; TRBD1 matches at 8 bases. The CDR3, as DNA: TGTGCCAGCAGCTCTACAGGGGGTTCCACTGAAGCTTTCTTT. Translating it yields CASSSTGGSTEAFF.